One and the same sample provided the 24 T cell receptor beta chains below, sequenced in a study of graft-versus-host responses after intestinal transplantation. These receptors lack a known antigen. The repertoire was sequenced with immunoSEQ multiplex PCR; TCRdb's copy has only in-frame clones and lacks some. The repertoire includes tens of thousands of clones, less than 90% of them detected once, and roughly 15% sits in the top ten. Specimen: unstimulated CD8+ T cells sorted from spleen or lymph node cells, collected before intestinal transplant. These receptors originate from a human donor who received an intestinal transplant.

The J gene is TRBJ2-3, the V gene TRBV30, with 7 nucleotides matching TRBD2. CDR3 length equals 20 residues. CDR1 is GTSNPN and CDR2 is SVGIG in the germline V gene (reference sequence). V trimming: 4 bases; J trimming: 2 bases; junction bases outside the gene matches: 24. The CDR3 reads CAWTPPGTSALKSNTDTQYF. The CDR3 DNA reads as TGTGCCTGGACTCCCCCTGGTACTAGCGCCCTGAAGAGTAACACAGATACGCAGTATTTT.

The gene calls are TRBV2 and TRBJ2-5; D call uncertain. The CDR3 contains 12 residues. Per germline, CDR1 SNHLY and CDR2 FYNNEI. The germline V and J ends were trimmed by 3 bases and 2 bases, with 4 bases remaining between them. CDR3 coding DNA: TGTGCCAGCAGTGAGAATCAAGAGACCCAGTACTTC. As protein: CASSENQETQYF.

The chain carries TRBV7-6 and TRBJ2-3, with a tentative D call TRBD2 (6 bases). This CDR3 comprises 15 residues. Germline loops: CDR1 SGHVS, CDR2 FNYEAQ. V shed 3 bases and J shed 1 base, with 11 bases lying between them. The CDR3 region is CASSLRGHRTDTQYF. The CDR3 DNA reads as TGTGCCAGCAGCTTGCGGGGTCACCGCACAGATACGCAGTATTTT.

V gene TRBV5-6 combines with J gene TRBJ2-3, with D perhaps being TRBD1 or TRBD2 (5 bases each). Germline-derived CDR1 and CDR2 are SGHDT and YYEEEE. V was clipped by 5 bases and J by 4 bases, with 11 bases between them. CDR3 length equals 13 residues. DNA for the CDR3: TGTGCCAGCAGTCTATGGGGGTCAGATACGCAGTATTTT. This sequence encodes CASSLWGSDTQYF.

The chain's CDR3 is CSVGTGVNTEAFF. CDR3 DNA: TGCAGCGTCGGGACAGGGGTGAACACTGAAGCTTTCTTT. V gene TRBV29-1 combines with J gene TRBJ1-1, with 10 bases matching TRBD1. CDR3 length: 13 amino acids. After removal of 6 bases from V and 0 bases from J, the junction contained 1 base not matched to a gene. CDR1 and CDR2 from the germline V gene are SQVTM and ANQGSEA.

This sequence joins TRBV7-6 and TRBJ1-1; no clear D. Trimming removed 1 base at V and 3 bases at J, with 9 bases between. Germline CDR1 reads SGHVS; CDR2 reads FNYEAQ. The CDR3 contains 14 residues. CDR3 in DNA: TGTGCCAGCAGCTTAGGGGAGTCAGACACTGAAGCTTTCTTT. The encoded protein is CASSLGESDTEAFF.

This sequence joins TRBV4-2 and TRBJ2-3; TRBD2 matches 13 bases. V was clipped by 4 bases and J by 4 bases; unmatched bases: 5. This CDR3 spans 16 amino acids. Germline lookup yields CDR1 LGHNA and CDR2 YNFKEQ. CDR3: CASSPTSGRASDTQYF. CDR3 DNA: TGTGCCAGCAGCCCCACTAGCGGGAGGGCTTCAGATACGCAGTATTTT.

The chain recombines TRBV29-1 with TRBJ1-1; unclear D gene. CDR3 length: 14 amino acids. Trimming took off 5 bases at V and 0 bases at J, with 13 bases between the two ends. Germline V CDR1 and CDR2: SQVTM, ANQGSEA. The CDR3 coding sequence is TGCAGCGTTTGGTTGAGCAGCATGAACACTGAAGCTTTCTTT. Translation: CSVWLSSMNTEAFF.

The J gene is TRBJ1-4, the V gene TRBV5-1; 8 positions agree with TRBD1. CDR1 and CDR2 (germline): SGHRS, YFSETQ. The CDR3 extends over 15 amino acids. Trimming removed 5 bases from V and 5 bases from J; junction bases left unmatched: 8. CDR3 protein: CASSGGTGRNEKLFF. The CDR3, as DNA: TGCGCCAGCAGTGGGGGGACAGGACGAAATGAAAAACTGTTTTTT.

This chain joins TRBV6-5 and TRBJ2-7; 7 bases fit TRBD2. After removal of 7 bases from V and 0 bases from J, the junction contained 3 bases not matched to a gene. Germline-derived CDR1 and CDR2 are MNHEY and SVGAGI. The CDR3 has 13 amino acids. The CDR3 loop reads CASTTSSSYEQYF. The CDR3 DNA follows: TGTGCCAGCACGACTAGCAGCTCCTACGAGCAGTACTTC.

The rearrangement links TRBV30 to TRBJ1-2; the match to TRBD1 covers 10 bases. J gave up 3 bases and V 5 bases, and 3 bases lay outside the gene matches. The CDR3 consists of 13 residues. Germline lookup yields CDR1 GTSNPN and CDR2 SVGIG (reference sequence). This chain's CDR3 is CAWGGQGDYGYTF. The CDR3 DNA reads as TGTGCCTGGGGAGGACAGGGGGACTATGGCTACACCTTC.

V gene TRBV9 combines with J gene TRBJ1-5, with D perhaps matching TRBD1 (5 bases). The CDR3 has 15 amino acids. V was cut by 0 bases and J by 4 bases, with 11 bases left in between. From germline, CDR1 is SGDLS and CDR2 YYNGEE. The CDR3 DNA follows: TGTGCCAGCAGCGTAGAAGGGGTCCGGAATCAGCCCCAGCATTTT. Its translation is CASSVEGVRNQPQHF.

The sample holds one count of this clone. The chain joins TRBV28 to TRBJ1-1; D ambiguous. Looked up from germline, CDR1 is MDHEN and CDR2 is SYDVKM. With 1 base removed from V and 0 bases from J, the gap between germline ends came to 6 bases. This CDR3 spans 14 amino acids. The DNA for the CDR3 is TGTGCCAGCAGTTTATTCCCGATGAACACTGAAGCTTTCTTT. It encodes CASSLFPMNTEAFF.

This rearrangement joins TRBV2 to TRBJ2-7; 8 nucleotides match TRBD2. The V gene's germline CDR1 is SNHLY and CDR2 FYNNEI. V lost 5 bases, J lost 1 base, and 22 bases stayed unmatched. The CDR3 is 20 residues long. The CDR3 bases are TGTGCCAGCAGTTCCCACCTGCATAGTAAACTAGCGGCGGATTCCTACGAGCAGTACTTC. Translating gives CASSSHLHSKLAADSYEQYF.

This chain links TRBV9 with TRBJ2-1, with 7 bases matching TRBD1. Germline V CDR1 and CDR2: SGDLS, YYNGEE. The CDR3 sequence is 15 residues long. V lost 0 bases to trimming and J lost 4 bases; unmatched junction nucleotides: 4. The CDR3 spells CASSVEGARYNEQFF. The CDR3 DNA reads TGTGCCAGCAGCGTAGAGGGGGCTAGATACAATGAGCAGTTCTTC.

This clone was detected a few times. V usage is TRBV6-6 and J usage is TRBJ1-1; D is perhaps TRBD1 (6 bases). Germline values: CDR1 MNHNY, CDR2 SVGAGI (reference sequence). V lost 2 bases and J lost 4, with 8 bases in between. This CDR3 contains 13 residues. The CDR3 sequence is CASSYGGGTEAFF. The DNA for the CDR3 is TGTGCCAGCAGTTACGGAGGGGGCACTGAAGCTTTCTTT.

The rearrangement uses TRBV7-6 and TRBJ2-3; D gene unclear. Trimming cost V 0 bases and J 2 bases, with 12 bases left between them. Germline V gives CDR1 SGHVS, CDR2 FNYEAQ. There are 16 residues in the CDR3. The CDR3 region is CASSLAPLDHTDTQYF. CDR3 nucleotides: TGTGCCAGCAGCTTAGCACCCCTTGACCACACAGATACGCAGTATTTT.

This sequence joins TRBV7-9 and TRBJ2-1, with D possibly being TRBD2 (6 bases). CDR3 length: 14 residues. V dropped 5 bases and J dropped 6 bases, with 14 bases sitting between them. Germline CDR1 reads SEHNR; CDR2 reads FQNEAQ (reference sequence). In nucleotides, the CDR3 is TGTGCCAGCAGCCCGGACTACCCCGTCAATGAGCAGTTCTTC. It encodes CASSPDYPVNEQFF.

The chain is built from TRBV5-4 and TRBJ2-5, with a tentative D call TRBD2 (6 bases). The CDR3 has 13 amino acids. Trimming left V 5 bases short and J 2 bases short, with 10 bases between. Germline V gene sequence: CDR1 SGHNT, CDR2 YYREEE (reference sequence). The DNA for the CDR3 is TGTGCCAGCAGTTCCCGGGAGCAAGAGACCCAGTACTTC. Its translation is CASSSREQETQYF.

This clone has just one count. The chain links TRBV11-2 to TRBJ2-1; D is perhaps TRBD1 (5 bases). Trimming removed 2 bases from V and 1 base from J, with 9 bases in between. CDR3 length: 15 amino acids. Germline assignment: CDR1 SGHAT and CDR2 FQNNGV. CDR3 in amino acids: CASSLQGRSYNEQFF. The CDR3 nucleotides read TGTGCCAGCAGCTTACAGGGAAGGTCCTACAATGAGCAGTTCTTC.

Notes on this clone: Other DNA sequences in this specimen translate into the identical CDR3. The chain has TRBV7-3 and TRBJ1-3, with unresolved D. The CDR3 contains 15 residues. CDR1 and CDR2 from the germline V gene are SGHTA and FQGTGA. The V end was cut by 2 bases, the J end by 2 bases, with 10 bases between. CDR3 loop: CASSLESGAGNTIYF. In nucleotides, the CDR3 is TGTGCCAGCAGCTTAGAATCGGGAGCTGGAAACACCATATATTTT.

J is TRBJ1-2 and V is TRBV4-1; D gene uncertain. Germline V gene lookup returns CDR1 MGHRA and CDR2 YSYEKL. The CDR3 covers 13 residues. V lost 4 bases to trimming and J lost 5 bases, with 11 bases between them. CDR3 sequence reads: CASSLFGFYGYTF. In DNA, the CDR3 is TGCGCCAGCAGCCTGTTCGGGTTTTATGGCTACACCTTC.

The V call is TRBV9, the J call TRBJ2-3, with 8 bases identical to TRBD2. Germline CDR1 is SGDLS and CDR2 is YYNGEE. V trimming: 3 bases; J trimming: 2 bases; junction bases outside the gene matches: 11. CDR3 size: 17 residues. DNA for the CDR3: TGTGCCAGCAGCGCCCTTAGCGGGGATACTATCACAGATACGCAGTATTTT. It specifies CASSALSGDTITDTQYF.

The genes are TRBV13 and TRBJ2-7; D is unclear. Trimming left V 0 bases short and J 6 bases short, with 15 bases between. The length of the CDR3 is 15 residues. Per germline, CDR1 PRHDT and CDR2 FYEKMQ (reference sequence). CDR3 residues: CASSLGPFASSEQYF. CDR3 coding DNA: TGTGCCAGCAGCTTAGGACCTTTTGCGAGCTCCGAGCAGTACTTC.